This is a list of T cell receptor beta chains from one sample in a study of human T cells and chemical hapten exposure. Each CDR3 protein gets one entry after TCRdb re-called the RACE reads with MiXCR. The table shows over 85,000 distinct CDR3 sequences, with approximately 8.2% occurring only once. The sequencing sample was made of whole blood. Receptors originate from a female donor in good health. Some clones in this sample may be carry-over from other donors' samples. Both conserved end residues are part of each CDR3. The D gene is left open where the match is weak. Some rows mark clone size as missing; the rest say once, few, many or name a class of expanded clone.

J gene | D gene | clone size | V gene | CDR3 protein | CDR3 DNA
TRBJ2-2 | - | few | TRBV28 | CASKASTGELFF | TGTGCCAGCAAGGCGAGCACCGGGGAGCTGTTTTTT
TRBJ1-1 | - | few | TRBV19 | CASSLPGTRNTEAFF | TGTGCCAGTTCGTTACCGGGAACTAGGAACACTGAAGCTTTCTTT
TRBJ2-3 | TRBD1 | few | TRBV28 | CASRGSGQGGTDTQYF | TGTGCCAGCAGGGGGTCAGGACAGGGAGGCACAGATACGCAGTATTTT
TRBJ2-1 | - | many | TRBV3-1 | CASSQDWGGEQFF | TGTGCCAGCAGCCAAGACTGGGGAGGTGAGCAGTTCTTC
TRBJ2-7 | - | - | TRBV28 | CASSAHAPLSYEQYF | TGTGCCAGCAGTGCCCACGCGCCCCTCTCCTACGAGCAGTACTTC
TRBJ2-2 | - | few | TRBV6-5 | CASRGRGTTGELFF | TGTGCCAGCAGGGGACGGGGAACGACCGGGGAGCTGTTTTTT
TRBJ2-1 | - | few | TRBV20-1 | CSATNNEQFF | TGCAGTGCTACCAACAATGAGCAGTTCTTC
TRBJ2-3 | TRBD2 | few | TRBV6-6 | CASSRDGGDTQYF | TGTGCCAGCAGCCGCGACGGGGGGGATACGCAGTATTTT
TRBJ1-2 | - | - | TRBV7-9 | CASSLSVDGYTF | TGTGCCAGCAGCCTTAGTGTAGATGGCTACACCTTC
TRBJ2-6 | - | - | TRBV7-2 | CASSLAQSSSGANVLTF | TGTGCCAGCAGCTTAGCACAGTCGAGCTCTGGGGCCAACGTCCTGACTTTC
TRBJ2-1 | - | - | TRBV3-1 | CASSQHPRGRRTIMRQFF | TGTGCCAGCAGCCAACACCCTAGGGGTCGGAGGACTATAATGAGGCAGTTCTTC
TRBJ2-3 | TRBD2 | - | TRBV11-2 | CASSFPEREGFTDTQYF | TGTGCCAGCAGCTTTCCCGAGCGGGAGGGATTCACAGATACGCAGTATTTT
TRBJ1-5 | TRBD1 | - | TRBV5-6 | CASSLQGEVGNQPQHF | TGTGCCAGCAGCCTACAGGGGGAGGTTGGCAATCAGCCCCAGCATTTT